The 6 T cell receptor beta chains below all came from one sample that was sequenced in a study of OX40 agonist ivuxolimab in advanced cancers. TCRdb's copy holds only in-frame clones and misses some; the assay was immunoSEQ multiplex PCR. The table lists 50,000 to 55,000 clones, 70% to 80% of them singletons. The sequenced sample was CD4+ or CD8+ T cells sorted from blood, obtained in a trial of the OX40 agonist ivuxolimab. These receptors were taken from an adult with an advanced solid tumor such as melanoma, head and neck, liver or kidney cancer.

This clone appeared a single time. The chain carries TRBV14 and TRBJ2-5; D is unresolved. The CDR3 totals 14 residues. V was trimmed by 0 bases and J by 5 bases, leaving 10 bases between them. Per germline, CDR1 SGHDN and CDR2 FVKESK. The CDR3 DNA reads as TGTGCCAGCAGCCAAGATAAAGTCCGGGAGACCCAGTACTTC. Translated: CASSQDKVRETQYF.

V and J are TRBV7-9 and TRBJ2-1; D is tentatively TRBD1 or TRBD2 (6 bases each). The CDR3 is made up of 15 amino acids. The germline V and J ends were trimmed by 6 bases and 4 bases, with 16 bases remaining between them. Germline V gives CDR1 SEHNR, CDR2 FQNEAQ (reference sequence). The CDR3 DNA reads TGTGCCAGCAGTTCCCGGGGGCTGGCATACAATGAGCAGTTCTTC. It is translated as CASSSRGLAYNEQFF.

This rearrangement joins TRBV20-1 to TRBJ2-7; tentatively, D is TRBD2 (5 bases). Trimming took off 4 bases at V and 7 bases at J, with 8 bases between the two ends. There are 10 residues in the CDR3. Germline V gene sequence: CDR1 DFQATT, CDR2 SNEGSKA (reference sequence). The CDR3, as DNA: TGCAGTGCTACGGCGGGTGAGCAGTACTTC. Translated, it gives CSATAGEQYF.

In its sample, this clone was seen a few times. The J gene is TRBJ2-5, the V gene TRBV18, with 8 bases fitting TRBD2. The length of the CDR3 is 15 residues. Germline V gene lookup returns CDR1 KGHSH and CDR2 LQKENI. The V gene end was trimmed by 4 bases and the J gene end by 4 bases; junction bases not matched to a gene: 8. The CDR3 loop reads CASSLSGTSGETQYF. The CDR3 DNA follows: TGTGCCAGCTCACTGTCCGGGACTAGTGGAGAGACCCAGTACTTC.

To note about this clone: Other DNA sequences in this sample translate to the same CDR3. J is TRBJ2-2 and V is TRBV5-4, with D hard to call. Germline V gene sequence: CDR1 SGHNT, CDR2 YYREEE (reference sequence). CDR3 length: 13 residues. The V end lost 0 bases, the J end lost 4 bases, and 4 bases lay between the germline ends. Here the CDR3 reads CASSLGGTGELFF. The CDR3 DNA sequence: TGTGCCAGCAGCTTGGGAGGCACCGGGGAGCTGTTTTTT.

The chain joins TRBV27 to TRBJ1-2; 7 positions match TRBD1. The germline CDR1 and CDR2 sequences are MNHEY and SMNVEV (reference sequence). J gave up 4 bases and V 4 bases, and 9 bases lay outside the gene matches. The CDR3 has 15 amino acids. CDR3 DNA: TGTGCCAGCAGTTCGAACCGGGACAGCCCCTATGGCTACACCTTC. Protein sequence: CASSSNRDSPYGYTF.